A selection of T cell receptor beta chains follows, all from one sample in a study of shared clonotypes between healthy human individuals. TCRdb's copy holds only in-frame clones and misses some; the assay was immunoSEQ multiplex PCR. The sample has roughly 680,000 clones, 72% seen once; the top ten hold under 2%. The sequencing sample was made of memory CD4+ T cells sorted from blood. The receptors stem from a woman in her twenties or thirties in good health. Both conserved end residues are part of each CDR3. Each record gives: CDR3 DNA, CDR3 protein, D gene, V gene, J gene, clone size. The D gene is left open where the match is weak. The size entry is marked missing in some rows and otherwise reads once, few, many or a size class.

TGTGCCAGCAGTGACGGGACAGGGGTCGGCTACACCTTC	CASSDGTGVGYTF	TRBD1	TRBV6-1	TRBJ1-2	.
TGTGCCAGCAGTCATCAGGGGGCAGGCACTGAAGCTTTCTTT	CASSHQGAGTEAFF	TRBD1	TRBV6-1	TRBJ1-1	.
TGTGCCAGCACTATCGGACTAGCCCGGCAAGAGACCCAGTACTTC	CASTIGLARQETQYF	TRBD2	TRBV2	TRBJ2-5	few
TGTGCCAGCAGCTCCATAACGGACACTGAAGCTTTCTTT	CASSSITDTEAFF	.	TRBV7-9	TRBJ1-1	few
TGTGCCAGCAGACAGCTTACTAATGAAAAACTGTTTTTT	CASRQLTNEKLFF	.	TRBV27	TRBJ1-4	.
TGTGCCAGCAGTTTAATGGGACAGGGTAATGAAAAACTGTTTTTT	CASSLMGQGNEKLFF	TRBD1	TRBV28	TRBJ1-4	.
TGTGCCAGCAGTAAGGGTCCTTTTGAGTATGGCTACACCTTC	CASSKGPFEYGYTF	.	TRBV6-1	TRBJ1-2	few
TGCGCCAGCAGCCAAGATGGAGTCTGGGGCACAGATACGCAGTATTTT	CASSQDGVWGTDTQYF	.	TRBV4-1	TRBJ2-3	.
TGTGCCAGCAGCCCCGACTTGACTAGCGGGAGGCGTACCGGGGAGCTGTTTTTT	CASSPDLTSGRRTGELFF	TRBD2	TRBV2	TRBJ2-2	.
TGTGCCAGCATACCGGGACAGGGGAGGAGGGATACGCAGTATTTT	CASIPGQGRRDTQYF	TRBD1	TRBV27	TRBJ2-3	.
TGTGCCAGCAGCTTCTGGGGCAGCGGGGCGTCCTACGAGCAGTACTTC	CASSFWGSGASYEQYF	TRBD2	TRBV7-9	TRBJ2-7	.
TGTGCCAGCAGTTTCGGGAGGTCAGGGGGAAACATCTATGGCTACACCTTC	CASSFGRSGGNIYGYTF	TRBD1	TRBV28	TRBJ1-2	once
TGTGCCAGCAGCCCGGGACAGGGGGCGAATGGCTACACCTTC	CASSPGQGANGYTF	TRBD1	TRBV2	TRBJ1-2	once
TGCGCCAGCAGCTTGGCTGGATCCAACAATGAGCAGTTCTTC	CASSLAGSNNEQFF	.	TRBV5-1	TRBJ2-1	.
TGTGCCAGCAGCCCCGGGGCCGGCGAGAGCACAGATACGCAGTATTTT	CASSPGAGESTDTQYF	.	TRBV5-4	TRBJ2-3	.
TGTGCCAGTAGTATATCCGGGACAGTCGGACAGCCCCAGCATTTT	CASSISGTVGQPQHF	TRBD1	TRBV19	TRBJ1-5	.
TGCGCCAGCAGCCAGAGGACAGGGGGCAGTAACACTGAAGCTTTCTTT	CASSQRTGGSNTEAFF	TRBD1	TRBV5-1	TRBJ1-1	.
TGTGCCAGCACGTTCGGCTATGGCTACACCTTC	CASTFGYGYTF	.	TRBV28	TRBJ1-2	.
TGTGCCAGCAGCCAGGGGGCGGAGAGGGAGCAGTACTTC	CASSQGAEREQYF	TRBD1	TRBV7-3	TRBJ2-7	.
TGTGCCAGCACTCAGACAGGGAACTATGGCTACACCTTC	CASTQTGNYGYTF	TRBD1	TRBV6-1	TRBJ1-2	.
TGCGCCAGCAGCTTGGTAAGCGGGAGCGGGAATGAGCAGTTCTTC	CASSLVSGSGNEQFF	TRBD2	TRBV5-1	TRBJ2-1	.
TGTGCCAGTAGTCCGGGACCAAACCCGGAGACCCAGTACTTC	CASSPGPNPETQYF	.	TRBV19	TRBJ2-5	.
TGTGCCAGCAGTTCGGGAGCCGGTACCTACGAGCAGTACTTC	CASSSGAGTYEQYF	.	TRBV28	TRBJ2-7	.
TGTGCCAGCAGTTCCCAGCCCTCGAACACCGGGGAGCTGTTTTTT	CASSSQPSNTGELFF	.	TRBV2	TRBJ2-2	.
TGTGCCAGCAGCCAAGATCGTGGGGGCCCCTACGAGCAGTACTTC	CASSQDRGGPYEQYF	.	TRBV4-2	TRBJ2-7	.
TGCAGCGTTTATCATGGGCGAATGAACACTGAAGCTTTCTTT	CSVYHGRMNTEAFF	.	TRBV29-1	TRBJ1-1	once
TGTGCCAGTAGTATTGGGGTCGGGGCCTCTGGGGCCAACGTCCTGACTTTC	CASSIGVGASGANVLTF	.	TRBV19	TRBJ2-6	many
TGTGCCTGGAAGAATCAAATGAACACTGAAGCTTTCTTT	CAWKNQMNTEAFF	.	TRBV30	TRBJ1-1	medium-sized
TGTGCCAGCAGCTTGGATTACAAGCGGAACGTCAAGGGCTACGAGCAGTACTTC	CASSLDYKRNVKGYEQYF	.	TRBV5-5	TRBJ2-7	many
TGTGCCTGGAGCGACCGGGGCTCGTATAGCAATCAGCCCCAGCATTTT	CAWSDRGSYSNQPQHF	.	TRBV30	TRBJ1-5	.
TGCGCCAGCAGCTTGGGACTAGCGGGAATGTCAGATACGCAGTATTTT	CASSLGLAGMSDTQYF	TRBD2	TRBV5-1	TRBJ2-3	.
TGCAGTGCTAGTAGGACTAGCGGGAGGGTCTTC	CSASRTSGRVF	TRBD2	TRBV20-1	TRBJ2-1	.
TGTGCCAGCAGCGTAGCGTCTAGCGAGTCTAGCACAGATACGCAGTATTTT	CASSVASSESSTDTQYF	.	TRBV9	TRBJ2-3	.
TGCAGCGTTGAAGACCCTATAGCGGGAGGATTTGAGCAGTACTTC	CSVEDPIAGGFEQYF	TRBD2	TRBV29-1	TRBJ2-5	.
TGTGCCAGCAGCTTACGCCGGAACACTGAAGCTTTCTTT	CASSLRRNTEAFF	.	TRBV7-6	TRBJ1-1	.
TGTGCCAGCAGCTCCCTCACGACGTTAGGAGAAAAACTGTTTTTT	CASSSLTTLGEKLFF	.	TRBV13	TRBJ1-4	few
TGTGCCAGCGGACAGGGGAGGGACACTGAAGCTTTCTTT	CASGQGRDTEAFF	TRBD1	TRBV2	TRBJ1-1	.
TGTGCCAGCGGTTACTCGAGTATGGGAGCTAACACTGAAGCTTTCTTT	CASGYSSMGANTEAFF	.	TRBV6-6	TRBJ1-1	.
TGTGCCAGCAGACCAAACAGGGGGCAGAGCGGGGAGCTGTTTTTT	CASRPNRGQSGELFF	TRBD1	TRBV28	TRBJ2-2	once